The TCR beta chain described here comes from a study of persistence of HIV-infected CD4 T cells. Background on the study: CD4+ T cells responding to CMV or HIV-1 Gag were isolated.

The libraries were made with immunoSEQ version 4 in survey mode. Each sample used up to 1 ug genomic DNA diluted to 8.5 to 10 ng/uL. TCRdb's copy holds only in-frame clones and misses some; the assay was immunoSEQ multiplex PCR. The table lists 25,000 to 35,000 clones, 82% of them singletons. Study-wide results and caveats: Antigen-responding cells were enriched for degenerate expanded CDR3beta sequences.

CDR1 is SGHDN, CDR2 FVKESK, per germline. V was cut by 1 base and J by 5 bases, with 9 bases left in between. CDR3 length: 14 residues. Lysates of CMV-infected fibroblasts at around 9.8 ug/mL stimulated these cells. CD40L-negative CD69-negative CD45RO-high memory CD4+ T cells were sorted as populations depleted of antigen-responding cells. This clone appeared once. Antigen specificity is unknown. This sequence originates from an adult man with HIV who was CMV-seropositive. This specimen was CD4+ T cells sorted from PBMCs after approximately 20-hour stimulation, taken from a patient who received antiretroviral therapy. The chain recombines TRBV14 with TRBJ2-1; TRBD1 is a possible D gene (6 bases). The CDR3 reads CASSQGGLDNEQFF. The CDR3 DNA is TGTGCCAGCAGCCAAGGGGGGCTTGACAATGAGCAGTTCTTC.